This T cell receptor beta chain was retrieved from a study of T cells in tumors after PD-1 blockade. There are a few counts of this clone. The CDR3 has 14 residues. Germline V gene sequence: CDR1 MNHEY, CDR2 SVGAGI. J gave up 4 bases and V 7 bases, and 8 bases lay outside the gene matches. Clones were sequenced by immunoSEQ multiplex PCR, and TCRdb holds only the in-frame ones, with some missing. The repertoire has roughly 50,000 clones, roughly 80% of them found once; the top ten carry roughly 4.1%. This sequence was found in a human donor with basal cell carcinoma. The material was PBMCs, obtained before anti-PD-1 treatment. The chain links TRBV6-5 to TRBJ1-2; 8 nucleotides match TRBD1. CDR3 nucleotides: TGTGCCAGCAAACTTGGACAGGGCGTCTATGGCTACACCTTC. Translating it yields CASKLGQGVYGYTF.